Below are 9 T cell receptor beta chains sequenced from a single sample in a study of blood T cells in healthy people across ages. Primed by a sample-barcoded 5' primer and a J-beta primer mix, a second PCR proceeded for roughly 6 to 12 cycles. TCRdb passed the 5' RACE reads through MiXCR, listing each CDR3 protein once. The sample includes 750,000 to 1,000,000 distinct CDR3 sequences, almost 30% of them seen just once. The sample was also linked to a second study, of T cells of mothers and their children.

Sequencing was performed on blood. The origin of the receptors is a woman in her 40s in good health.

About this clonotype itself: Germline is not matched at one junction end, which may reflect a read error. The chain links TRBV6-1 to TRBJ2-2; perhaps TRBD1 as D (6 bases). The CDR3 length is 14 residues. The germline CDR1 and CDR2 sequences are MNHNS and SASEGT. The CDR3 loop is CASSDTGMTGELFF. The CDR3 coding sequence is TGCGCCAGCAGTGATACAGGGATGACCGGGGAGCTGTTTTTT.

This clonotype was detected many times. This chain links TRBV7-9 with TRBJ2-7, with 12 bases fitting TRBD1. From germline, CDR1 is SEHNR and CDR2 FQNEAQ (reference sequence). CDR3 length: 16 amino acids. V dropped 5 bases and J dropped 6; count of bases not matched to a gene: 11. CDR3 in DNA: TGTGCCAGCAGCCTGCGCTCCGGGACAGGGGGCTCCGAGCAGTACTTC. Amino acid sequence: CASSLRSGTGGSEQYF.

This clonotype was seen a handful of times. The chain has TRBV12-3 or TRBV12-4 and TRBJ1-2; TRBD1 might be the D (5 bases). The CDR3 sequence is 14 residues long. With 2 bases removed from V and 3 bases from J, the gap between germline ends came to 10 bases. CDR3 in amino acids: CASSLYDRHYGYTF. Here the CDR3 DNA reads TGTGCCAGCAGTTTATATGACAGACACTATGGCTACACCTTC.

This clonotype was seen at least ten times. A much larger clone differs by one base, so this may be a read error. This chain joins TRBV7-2 and TRBJ1-4, with 9 bases lining up with TRBD1. The CDR3 loop spans 15 amino acids. Trimming at V came to 5 bases and at J to 8 bases, leaving 9 bases not matched to a gene. CDR1 is SGHTA and CDR2 is FQGNSA in the germline V gene. CDR3 loop: CASSRWTGACEKLFF. In DNA form, the CDR3 reads TGTGCCAGCAGCCGTTGGACAGGGGCTTGCGAAAAACTGTTTTTT.

This clonotype was seen a handful of times. The V gene is TRBV5-1, the J gene TRBJ2-7; 10 positions agree with TRBD1. This CDR3 is 14 amino acids long. Germline V CDR1 and CDR2: SGHRS, YFSETQ. V gave up 4 bases and J gave up 3 bases; unmatched junction bases: 4. The CDR3 DNA reads TGCGCCAGCAGCATTGGGACAGGGGACTACGAGCAGTACTTC. Translation: CASSIGTGDYEQYF.

The gene calls are TRBV2 and TRBJ2-7, with 8 bases aligning to TRBD1. Unmatched junction bases numbered 9, after V lost 0 bases and J lost 5 bases. The CDR3 loop spans 16 amino acids. CDR1 is SNHLY, CDR2 FYNNEI, per germline. The CDR3 DNA reads TGTGCCAGCAGTGAAGCGCGGGGACAGGTTTTCCACGAGCAGTACTTC. Amino acid sequence: CASSEARGQVFHEQYF.

This clonotype was counted ten times or more. V gene TRBV7-9 combines with J gene TRBJ2-4, with TRBD2 matching over 12 bases. The CDR3 is made up of 14 amino acids. After removal of 5 bases from V and 15 bases from J, the junction contained 11 bases not matched to a gene. Germline CDR1 SEHNR, CDR2 FQNEAQ (reference sequence). Here the CDR3 DNA reads TGTGCCAGCAGCGCCCCCACTAGCGGGGGGAGTAGGTACTTC. Protein product: CASSAPTSGGSRYF.

V usage is TRBV12-3 or TRBV12-4 and J usage is TRBJ1-2; D gene ambiguous. Trimming removed 3 bases from V and 8 bases from J, with 13 bases in between. CDR3 length: 13 amino acids. The CDR3 bases are TGTGCCAGCAGTTTCCGCCTCCTTAAGGGCTACACCTTC. This gives the protein CASSFRLLKGYTF.

This clonotype came up many times. The chain couples TRBV27 to TRBJ2-7, with D uncertain. The germline V and J ends were trimmed by 0 bases and 4 bases, with 10 bases remaining between them. This CDR3 has 14 amino acids. CDR1 and CDR2 (germline): MNHEY, SMNVEV (reference sequence). This CDR3 is CASSLSGRIYEQYF. CDR3 DNA sequence: TGTGCCAGCAGTTTATCCGGCAGAATTTACGAGCAGTACTTC.